Below are 23 T cell receptor beta chains sequenced from a single sample in a study of graft-versus-host responses after intestinal transplantation. The method was immunoSEQ multiplex PCR; TCRdb's version includes in-frame clones alone and lacks a portion of them. This sample carries more than 90,000 clones, more than 85% of them seen once, and the ten largest clones take 1.2%. Their cognate antigens are unknown. Sequenced material: unstimulated CD8+ T cells sorted from spleen or lymph node cells, taken before transplant. Receptors were obtained from a human donor who was the organ donor for an intestinal transplant.

This chain joins TRBV14 and TRBJ1-2; D uncertain. CDR3 size: 13 residues. Per germline, CDR1 SGHDN and CDR2 FVKESK. The V end was cut by 2 bases, the J end by 5 bases, with 9 bases between. CDR3: CASSQIEGYGYTF. The CDR3 region has the DNA TGTGCCAGCAGCCAAATAGAAGGTTATGGCTACACCTTC.

This chain links TRBV28 with TRBJ2-7; 7 bases map to TRBD1. Trimming took 3 bases from V and 5 from J; bases not matched to a gene: 22. The CDR3 is 19 residues long. Per the germline V gene, CDR1 is MDHEN and CDR2 is SYDVKM. The CDR3 DNA sequence: TGTGCCAGCAGTTTCATATACGCCCTAGGAAGACAGGGTTTGGACGAGCAGTACTTC. Encoded protein: CASSFIYALGRQGLDEQYF.

This chain links TRBV28 with TRBJ1-2; no reliable D call. This CDR3 has 16 amino acids. V was pared by 10 bases and J by 0 bases, with 21 bases between. Germline CDR1 reads MDHEN; CDR2 reads SYDVKM. CDR3: CAIYSPRVSPNYGYTF. DNA for the CDR3: TGTGCCATCTACTCACCACGGGTCTCTCCTAACTATGGCTACACCTTC.

The genes are TRBV27 and TRBJ2-1, with D possibly being TRBD2 (6 bases). CDR1 and CDR2 (germline): MNHEY, SMNVEV (reference sequence). The CDR3 has 15 residues. Trimming took off 2 bases at V and 0 bases at J, with 8 bases between the two ends. CDR3 sequence reads: CASSLSGPSYNEQFF. CDR3 nucleotides: TGTGCCAGCAGTTTAAGCGGGCCCTCCTACAATGAGCAGTTCTTC.

Note on this clone: Other DNA sequences in this specimen translate into the identical CDR3. The chain links TRBV5-4 to TRBJ2-1; a possible D gene is TRBD2 (6 bases). V was trimmed by 4 bases and J by 9 bases, leaving 8 bases between them. Germline CDR1 SGHNT, CDR2 YYREEE (reference sequence). The CDR3 totals 11 residues. This chain's CDR3 is CASSLGGEQFF. The CDR3 DNA follows: TGTGCCAGCAGCCTGGGGGGTGAGCAGTTCTTC.

The V call is TRBV4-1, the J call TRBJ2-5, with D possibly matching TRBD1 (5 bases). V lost 0 bases, J lost 4 bases, and 15 bases lay in between. The CDR3 sequence is 16 residues long. Germline V gene data show CDR1 as MGHRA and CDR2 as YSYEKL. The CDR3: CASSQEAPRQGETQYF. The CDR3, as DNA: TGCGCCAGCAGCCAAGAAGCTCCGAGGCAGGGAGAGACCCAGTACTTC.

The V and J genes are TRBV7-8 and TRBJ1-5; 10 bases fit TRBD1. Unmatched junction bases numbered 3, after V lost 5 bases and J lost 5 bases. Germline V gives CDR1 SGHVS, CDR2 FQNEAQ. CDR3 length: 14 residues. CDR3 coding DNA: TGTGCCAGCAGCCCTGGACAGGGGGATCAGCCCCAGCATTTT. Its protein is CASSPGQGDQPQHF.

The rearrangement links TRBV20-1 to TRBJ2-7, with TRBD2 matching 8 bases. The trim removed 3 bases at V and 7 bases at J, leaving 2 bases unmatched. In germline, CDR1 is DFQATT, CDR2 SNEGSKA (reference sequence). The CDR3 runs to 11 residues. For the CDR3, the DNA is TGCAGTGCTAGGTCGGGGGGGGAGCAGTACTTC. This sequence encodes CSARSGGEQYF.

The chain combines TRBV7-9 with TRBJ2-3; 9 bases fit TRBD2. Unmatched junction bases numbered 7, after V lost 5 bases and J lost 1 base. The CDR3 runs to 16 residues. Germline V gene sequence: CDR1 SEHNR, CDR2 FQNEAQ (reference sequence). The CDR3 spells CASSHPEREGTDTQYF. As DNA, the CDR3 is TGTGCCAGCAGCCACCCCGAGCGGGAGGGCACAGATACGCAGTATTTT.

V is TRBV4-3 and J is TRBJ2-1; the D gene could be TRBD1 or TRBD2 (5 bases each). The CDR3 loop spans 13 amino acids. The V and J ends lost 3 bases and 12 bases respectively, with 15 bases between them. Germline V gives CDR1 LGHNA, CDR2 YSLEER. The CDR3 coding sequence is TGCGCCAGCAGCCAGGACACTAGTTTCGTGCAGTTCTTC. Amino acid sequence: CASSQDTSFVQFF.

This chain connects TRBV5-4 to TRBJ1-1; D gene uncertain. The germline gives CDR1 SGHNT, CDR2 YYREEE (reference sequence). This CDR3 comprises 12 residues. Between the trimmed V and J ends, which lost 1 base and 4 bases, there was a span of 5 bases. The CDR3 protein is CASSLFGTEAFF. The CDR3 region has the DNA TGTGCCAGCAGCTTGTTCGGCACTGAAGCTTTCTTT.

This clone was seen only once. CDR3 in DNA: TGTGCCAGCAGTGGATCGGGGGGCAGGTACGAGCAGTACTTC. Protein product: CASSGSGGRYEQYF. This sequence joins TRBV2 and TRBJ2-7; tentatively, D is TRBD2 (7 bases). Germline V CDR1 and CDR2: SNHLY, FYNNEI. The CDR3 is 14 amino acids. Trimming left V 4 bases short and J 4 bases short, with 14 bases between.

This clone has just one count. The rearrangement links TRBV9 to TRBJ1-3; D is unclear. V was trimmed by 4 bases and J by 1 base, leaving 15 bases between them. CDR3 length: 16 amino acids. Looked up from germline, CDR1 is SGDLS and CDR2 is YYNGEE. The CDR3 loop reads CASSPASWGSGNTIYF. The CDR3 region has the DNA TGTGCCAGCAGCCCGGCGTCCTGGGGATCTGGAAACACCATATATTTT. Supplemented by reference TRBV9 and TRBJ1-3, the full variable domain reads DSGVTQTPKHLITATGQRVTLRCSPRSGDLSVYWYQQSLDQGLQFLIQYYNGEERAKGNILERFSAQQFPDLHSELNLSSLELGDSALYFCASSPASWGSGNTIYFGEGSWLTVV.

The CDR3 here is CAWSVTGDWSYEQYF. CDR3 nucleotide sequence: TGTGCCTGGAGTGTGACAGGGGATTGGTCCTACGAGCAGTACTTC. The rearrangement joins TRBV30 to TRBJ2-5; 8 nucleotides agree with TRBD1. The J call may be wrong; the DNA end is better matched by TRBJ2-7. The CDR3 covers 15 residues. In germline, CDR1 is GTSNPN, CDR2 SVGIG (reference sequence).

The chain employs TRBV7-9 and TRBJ2-7; the match to TRBD1 covers 11 bases. The CDR3 is 15 residues long. J was trimmed by 5 bases and V by 4 bases; bases with no gene match: 7. Germline V gene data show CDR1 as SEHNR and CDR2 as FQNEAQ (reference sequence). CDR3 region: CASSYGQGALNEQYF. The DNA for the CDR3 is TGTGCCAGCAGCTACGGACAGGGGGCATTGAACGAGCAGTACTTC.

The chain combines TRBV6-1 with TRBJ2-7; 7 bases align to TRBD2. CDR3 length: 17 residues. V shed 2 bases and J 0 bases; nucleotides not matched to a gene: 10. CDR1 is MNHNS, CDR2 SASEGT, per germline. Here the CDR3 reads CASSEWEGDPNSYEQYF. CDR3 DNA sequence: TGTGCCAGCAGTGAATGGGAGGGAGACCCCAACTCCTACGAGCAGTACTTC.

The chain combines TRBV12-5 with TRBJ1-6, with D tentatively TRBD1 (5 bases). Trimming shortened V by 11 bases and J by 6 bases, and 26 bases separated the two germline ends. The V gene's germline CDR1 is LGHNT and CDR2 FRNRAP. This CDR3 is built from 17 residues. This chain's CDR3 is CARRKTPGIPLNSPLHF. CDR3 bases: TGTGCTCGCCGCAAGACCCCAGGGATCCCCCTTAATTCACCCCTCCACTTT.

This clone occurred a few times. The CDR3 nucleotides read TGTGCCAGCAGCCTATCCAAGAAGGGGGGTGACGAGCAGTACTTC. Amino acids: CASSLSKKGGDEQYF. V is TRBV13 and J is TRBJ2-7; either TRBD1 or TRBD2 may supply D (6 bases each). Germline V gives CDR1 PRHDT, CDR2 FYEKMQ (reference sequence). The CDR3 runs to 15 residues. V lost 5 bases, J lost 5 bases, and 19 bases lay in between.

The V call is TRBV6-6, the J call TRBJ2-1; D remains ambiguous. This CDR3 region has 16 residues. Germline V gene sequence: CDR1 MNHNY, CDR2 SVGAGI (reference sequence). V shed 5 bases and J shed 0 bases, with 14 bases lying between them. The CDR3 reads CASSTNSIRSYNEQFF. The DNA for the CDR3 is TGTGCCAGCAGTACCAATTCTATTCGCTCCTACAATGAGCAGTTCTTC.

V and J are TRBV5-8 and TRBJ2-7, with a possible D match to TRBD1 (5 bases). The CDR3 spans 14 residues. CDR1 is SGHTS and CDR2 is YDEGEE in the germline V gene. Trimming pared 0 bases from V and 3 bases from J, leaving 10 bases between. CDR3 in amino acids: CASSLVQAFYEQYF. DNA of the CDR3: TGTGCCAGCAGCTTGGTACAGGCTTTCTACGAGCAGTACTTC.

The chain recombines TRBV27 with TRBJ1-1; D gene ambiguous. The CDR3 sequence is 18 residues long. Germline CDR1 and CDR2: MNHEY and SMNVEV (reference sequence). The V end was cut by 5 bases, the J end by 1 base, with 23 bases between. The CDR3 DNA reads TGTGCCAGCAGTCCAAAAGACCTCCTACCCTTGGGGAACACTGAAGCTTTCTTT. As protein: CASSPKDLLPLGNTEAFF.

In DNA form, the CDR3 reads TGTGCCAGCAGTGATGAGGGGTCATACACTGAAGCTTTCTTT. It translates to CASSDEGSYTEAFF. The V gene is TRBV2, the J gene TRBJ1-1; TRBD1 might be the D (5 bases). The germline CDR1 and CDR2 sequences are SNHLY and FYNNEI. This CDR3 comprises 14 residues. The V and J ends lost 3 bases and 3 bases respectively, with 11 bases between them.

The genes are TRBV4-1 and TRBJ1-1, with D uncertain. V was trimmed by 1 base and J by 4 bases, leaving 13 bases between them. Germline V CDR1 and CDR2: MGHRA, YSYEKL. The CDR3 is 15 amino acids. The CDR3 DNA sequence: TGCGCCAGCAGCCAAGCTGGCCAGGTGGTCACTGAAGCTTTCTTT. Encoded protein: CASSQAGQVVTEAFF.